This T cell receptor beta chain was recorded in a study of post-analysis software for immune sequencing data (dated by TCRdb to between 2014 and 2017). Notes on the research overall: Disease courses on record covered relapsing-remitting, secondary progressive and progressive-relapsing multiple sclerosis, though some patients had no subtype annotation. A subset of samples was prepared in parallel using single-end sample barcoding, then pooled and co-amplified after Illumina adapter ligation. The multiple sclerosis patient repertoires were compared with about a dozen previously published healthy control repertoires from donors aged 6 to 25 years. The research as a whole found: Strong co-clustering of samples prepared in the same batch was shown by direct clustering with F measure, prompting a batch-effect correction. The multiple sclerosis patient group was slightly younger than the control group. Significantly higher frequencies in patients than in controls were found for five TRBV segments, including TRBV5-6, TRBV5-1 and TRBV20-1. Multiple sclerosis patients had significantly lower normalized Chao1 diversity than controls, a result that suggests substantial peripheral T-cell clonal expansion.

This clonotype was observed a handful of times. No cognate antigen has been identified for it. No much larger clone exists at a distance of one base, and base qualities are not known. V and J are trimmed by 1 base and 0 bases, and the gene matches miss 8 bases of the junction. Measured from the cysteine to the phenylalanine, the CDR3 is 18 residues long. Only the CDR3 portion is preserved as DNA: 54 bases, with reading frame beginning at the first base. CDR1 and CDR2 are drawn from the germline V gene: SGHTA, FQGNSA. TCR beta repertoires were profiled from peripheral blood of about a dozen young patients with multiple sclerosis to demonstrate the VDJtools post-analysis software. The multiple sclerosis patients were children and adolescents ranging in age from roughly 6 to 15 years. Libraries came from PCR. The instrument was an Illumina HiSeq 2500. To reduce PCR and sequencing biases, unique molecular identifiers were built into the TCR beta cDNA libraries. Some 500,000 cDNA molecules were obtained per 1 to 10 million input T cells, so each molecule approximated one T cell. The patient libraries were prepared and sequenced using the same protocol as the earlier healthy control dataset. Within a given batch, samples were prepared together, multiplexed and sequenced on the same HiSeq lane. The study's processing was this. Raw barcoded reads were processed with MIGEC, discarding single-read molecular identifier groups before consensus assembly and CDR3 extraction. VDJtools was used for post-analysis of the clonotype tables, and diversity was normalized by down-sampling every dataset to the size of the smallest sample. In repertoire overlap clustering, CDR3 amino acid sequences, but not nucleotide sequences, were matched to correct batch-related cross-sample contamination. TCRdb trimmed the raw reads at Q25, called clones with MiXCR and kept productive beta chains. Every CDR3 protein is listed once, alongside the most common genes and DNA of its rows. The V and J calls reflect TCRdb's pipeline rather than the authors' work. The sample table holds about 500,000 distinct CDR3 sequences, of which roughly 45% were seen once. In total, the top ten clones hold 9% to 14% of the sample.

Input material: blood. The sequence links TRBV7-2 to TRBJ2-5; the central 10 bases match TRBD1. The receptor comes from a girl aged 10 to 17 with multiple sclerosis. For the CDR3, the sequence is CASSLEAYGTGDQETQYF. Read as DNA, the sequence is TGTGCCAGCAGCTTAGAAGCGTATGGGACAGGGGACCAAGAGACCCAGTACTTC.